The rows below give T cell receptor beta chains drawn from one sample of a study of T cells after yellow fever vaccination. MiXCR was run by TCRdb on the 5' RACE reads, yielding one entry per CDR3 protein. This table holds 500,000 to 650,000 distinct CDR3 sequences, roughly 12% found once. Specimen: PBMCs, collected on the day of the yellow fever booster vaccination. These receptors originate from a man aged 25 to 40 who received the YFV17D yellow fever vaccine. Each CDR3 is given with its conserved first and last residue. Fields, in order: D gene, clone size, J gene, V gene, CDR3 protein, CDR3 DNA. A D gene is named only where the DNA matches it firmly. Clone size appears in some rows only: once, few, many, or a class for an expanded clone.

TRBD1 NA TRBJ1-2 TRBV7-2 CASSPGFWQGAYGYTF TGTGCCAGCAGCCCGGGGTTCTGGCAGGGGGCCTATGGCTACACCTTC
TRBD2 few TRBJ2-1 TRBV10-3 CASHASGSTNEQFF TGTGCCAGCCATGCTAGCGGGAGTACGAATGAGCAGTTCTTC
TRBD1 few TRBJ2-7 TRBV12-3/TRBV12-4 CASSLFGGTGVYEQYF TGTGCCAGCAGTTTATTTGGAGGGACAGGTGTTTACGAGCAGTACTTC
TRBD1 NA TRBJ2-1 TRBV4-3 CASSQDLSVMTGAGEQFF TGCGCCAGCAGCCAAGATCTGAGTGTCATGACAGGGGCTGGGGAGCAGTTCTTC
TRBD2 few TRBJ2-7 TRBV20-1 CSASSGITYEQYF TGCAGTGCTAGTAGCGGGATCACCTACGAGCAGTACTTC
TRBD2 NA TRBJ2-5 TRBV2 CASKERGVGEETQYF TGTGCCAGCAAGGAGCGGGGCGTAGGAGAAGAGACCCAGTACTTC
NA NA TRBJ1-2 TRBV15 CATSRELTAGYTF TGTGCCACCAGCAGGGAATTGACAGCTGGCTACACCTTC
TRBD1 many TRBJ1-5 TRBV10-3 CAISPSAGGYQPQHF TGTGCCATCAGTCCCAGCGCAGGGGGATATCAGCCCCAGCATTTT
NA NA TRBJ2-5 TRBV5-1 CASNSEETQYF TGCGCCAGCAACTCTGAAGAGACCCAGTACTTC
TRBD2 many TRBJ2-1 TRBV11-2 CASSPPAGGPSGSYNEQFF TGTGCCAGCAGCCCCCCCGCGGGAGGGCCCTCGGGGAGCTACAATGAGCAGTTCTTC
TRBD1 NA TRBJ1-6 TRBV7-6 CASSLAQGTNSPLHF TGTGCCAGCAGCTTAGCACAGGGGACTAATTCACCCCTCCACTTT
NA few TRBJ1-1 TRBV5-1 CASSLSGETEAFF TGCGCCAGCAGCTTGTCAGGGGAAACTGAAGCTTTCTTT
NA few TRBJ1-2 TRBV7-6 CASSPQKGRQTTDYGYTF TGTGCCAGCAGCCCCCAAAAAGGACGACAGACGACTGATTATGGCTACACCTTC
TRBD2 NA TRBJ2-4 TRBV30 CAWSAPGGGDIQYF TGTGCCTGGAGCGCCCCAGGTGGGGGGGACATTCAGTACTTC
NA NA TRBJ2-3 TRBV7-2 CASSFAGAGDTQYF TGTGCCAGCAGCTTTGCCGGGGCTGGGGATACGCAGTATTTT
TRBD2 NA TRBJ2-7 TRBV30 CAWNLAGGRYEQYF TGTGCCTGGAATCTAGCGGGAGGGCGGTACGAGCAGTACTTC
NA many TRBJ2-7 TRBV7-9 CASSLDYTRGLQYF TGTGCCAGCAGCTTGGACTACACCAGGGGGTTGCAGTACTTC
NA NA TRBJ2-1 TRBV5-6 CASSRQRAVYNEQFF TGTGCCAGCAGCCGGCAGAGGGCCGTCTACAATGAGCAGTTCTTC
NA NA TRBJ2-1 TRBV30 CAWSLHDNEQFF TGTGCCTGGAGTCTACACGACAATGAGCAGTTCTTC
NA few TRBJ1-2 TRBV7-2 CASTSGVQSGYTF TGTGCCAGCACTAGCGGCGTACAGTCCGGCTACACCTTC
NA NA TRBJ2-5 TRBV5-4 CASSFFWTQETQYF TGTGCCAGCAGCTTTTTTTGGACTCAAGAGACCCAGTACTTC
NA few TRBJ2-4 TRBV21-1 CASSKDSEKGKNIQYF TGTGCCAGCAGCAAGGACAGCGAGAAGGGAAAAAACATTCAGTACTTC
NA NA TRBJ2-2 TRBV30 CAWRPPLGVRASSNTGELFF TGTGCCTGGAGGCCCCCCTTGGGAGTAAGGGCTAGCAGTAACACCGGGGAGCTGTTTTTT
NA once TRBJ2-5 TRBV10-1 CASSGAPGGTQYF TGCGCCAGCAGTGGGGCGCCCGGTGGGACCCAGTACTTC
NA NA TRBJ2-7 TRBV7-9 CASSILGRAHSYEQYF TGTGCCAGCAGCATTCTTGGTCGGGCCCATTCCTACGAGCAGTACTTC
TRBD2 NA TRBJ2-3 TRBV15 CATSRGDYTDTQYF TGTGCCACCAGCAGAGGGGACTACACAGATACGCAGTATTTT
TRBD1 few TRBJ1-2 TRBV10-3 CAISEGQANYGYTF TGTGCCATCAGTGAAGGACAGGCTAACTATGGCTACACCTTC
TRBD2 many TRBJ2-1 TRBV20-1 CSAPIAPGGYDEQFF TGCAGTGCCCCGATAGCCCCGGGAGGGTACGATGAGCAGTTCTTC
NA NA TRBJ2-2 TRBV7-2 CASSSNPEELFF TGTGCCAGCAGCTCGAACCCCGAGGAGCTGTTTTTT
NA NA TRBJ1-3 TRBV9 CASSVEGGVGNTIYF TGTGCCAGCAGCGTAGAAGGAGGGGTGGGAAACACCATATATTTT
NA NA TRBJ2-2 TRBV20-1 CSARVAEELFF TGCAGTGCTAGAGTCGCAGAGGAGCTGTTTTTT
NA NA TRBJ2-2 TRBV9 CASSVEGPEFAGELFF TGTGCCAGCAGCGTAGAGGGACCCGAGTTCGCCGGGGAGCTGTTTTTT
TRBD2 many TRBJ2-2 TRBV5-1 CASRREGGTGELFF TGCGCCAGCCGGCGGGAGGGAGGAACCGGGGAGCTGTTTTTT
TRBD2 many TRBJ2-1 TRBV12-3/TRBV12-4 CASSLSGGGNEQFF TGTGCCAGCAGCCTTAGCGGGGGGGGCAATGAGCAGTTCTTC
NA few TRBJ1-3 TRBV10-2 CASSERGDSGNTIYF TGCGCCAGCAGTGAGAGGGGCGACTCTGGAAACACCATATATTTT
NA NA TRBJ2-3 TRBV3-1 CASTQIADRTDTQYF TGTGCCAGCACCCAAATAGCGGATCGCACAGATACGCAGTATTTT
NA NA TRBJ2-1 TRBV10-2 CASRTGDGEQFF TGCGCCAGCAGGACCGGGGACGGTGAGCAGTTCTTC
TRBD2 NA TRBJ2-7 TRBV4-3 CASSQVPGRGSEQYF TGCGCCAGCAGCCAAGTACCGGGGAGGGGTAGCGAGCAGTACTTC
NA few TRBJ2-2 TRBV5-4 CASRFGRDTGELFF TGTGCCAGCAGATTTGGGCGGGACACCGGGGAGCTGTTTTTT
NA NA TRBJ1-1 TRBV4-1 CASSPDGVGGVGTEAFF TGCGCCAGCAGCCCCGACGGCGTTGGAGGGGTCGGCACTGAAGCTTTCTTT
TRBD2 few TRBJ2-7 TRBV5-1 CASSLEASGAYEQYF TGCGCCAGCAGCTTGGAGGCTAGCGGGGCCTACGAGCAGTACTTC
NA NA TRBJ2-7 TRBV28 CASSPPAASSYEQYF TGTGCCAGCAGCCCCCCGGCGGCGAGCTCCTACGAGCAGTACTTC